This passage covers 30 T cell receptor beta chains from one sample sequenced in a study of post-analysis software for immune sequencing data. Study-level findings and limits: TRBV segments more frequent in patients than in controls numbered about 5 and included TRBV5-6, TRBV5-1 and TRBV20-1.

Their specific antigens are unknown. Tagging with unique molecular identifiers was a feature of the TCR beta cDNA libraries. TCRdb called the PCR reads again in MiXCR, with one record for every CDR3 protein. The table lists 750,000 to 950,000 distinct CDR3 sequences, roughly half of them singletons. The specimen was blood. All receptors derive from a girl aged 10 to 17 with multiple sclerosis.

V is TRBV9 and J is TRBJ2-1; no clear D gene. The V gene's germline CDR1 is SGDLS and CDR2 YYNGEE. The CDR3 has 15 residues. V shed 3 bases and J shed 2 bases, with 12 bases lying between them. In DNA, the CDR3 is TGTGCCAGCAGCGCCCTCGGCCGAGCCTACAATGAGCAGTTCTTC. Encoded protein: CASSALGRAYNEQFF.

The rearrangement joins TRBV20-1 to TRBJ2-3, with D possibly called TRBD1 or TRBD2 (6 bases each). From germline, CDR1 is DFQATT and CDR2 SNEGSKA (reference sequence). This CDR3 has 17 amino acids. Trimming removed 3 bases from V and 0 bases from J, with 19 bases in between. This chain's CDR3 is CSASYDRGGPSTDTQYF. For the CDR3, the DNA is TGCAGTGCTAGTTACGATCGTGGGGGGCCCAGCACAGATACGCAGTATTTT.

The V gene is TRBV12-3 or TRBV12-4, the J gene TRBJ2-5; 10 bases are shared with TRBD1. J was trimmed by 6 bases and V by 3 bases; bases with no gene match: 4. This CDR3 is 14 amino acids long. The CDR3 DNA reads as TGTGCCAGCAGTTTGACAGGGGGCTTGAAGACCCAGTACTTC. The encoded protein is CASSLTGGLKTQYF.

The chain links TRBV29-1 to TRBJ2-3; 9 nucleotides agree with TRBD2. This CDR3 comprises 13 residues. In germline, CDR1 is SQVTM, CDR2 ANQGSEA. The CDR3 spells CGFSGGRTDTQYF. In DNA form, the CDR3 reads TGCGGCTTTAGCGGGGGACGCACAGATACGCAGTATTTT.

This clonotype was detected only a few times. The chain joins TRBV21-1 to TRBJ2-1. TRBV21-1 is described as a pseudogene. The CDR3 is 13 residues long. As DNA, the CDR3 is TGTGCCAGCAGCAAGGGACTACTCAATGAGCAGTTCTTC. It is translated as CASSKGLLNEQFF.

This chain connects TRBV29-1 to TRBJ2-1, with 9 bases identical to TRBD1. After removal of 6 bases from V and 2 bases from J, the junction contained 5 bases not matched to a gene. This CDR3 comprises 14 residues. Germline assignment: CDR1 SQVTM and CDR2 ANQGSEA. The CDR3 DNA follows: TGCAGCGTACATACAGGGGGCGCCTACAATGAGCAGTTCTTC. Protein sequence: CSVHTGGAYNEQFF.

This clonotype has a single count. The J gene is TRBJ1-5, the V gene TRBV4-1; TRBD1 might be the D (5 bases). From germline, CDR1 is MGHRA and CDR2 YSYEKL. The CDR3 loop spans 16 amino acids. V shed 1 base and J shed 4 bases, with 14 bases lying between them. In DNA, the CDR3 is TGCGCCAGCAGCCAAGGTGACAGTTTAGCAAATCAGCCCCAGCATTTT. Protein sequence: CASSQGDSLANQPQHF.

This chain uses TRBV15 with TRBJ2-3; D possibly corresponds to TRBD1 (6 bases). Germline assignment: CDR1 LNHNV and CDR2 YYDKDF (reference sequence). The CDR3 sequence is 16 residues long. Trimming stripped 5 bases from V and 1 base from J, with 16 bases between. The CDR3 sequence: CATSQRGTFRTDTQYF. DNA for the CDR3: TGTGCCACCAGCCAAAGGGGGACCTTTCGCACAGATACGCAGTATTTT.

The V and J genes are TRBV6-5 and TRBJ2-7; D unresolved. V dropped 10 bases and J dropped 1 base, with 20 bases sitting between them. This CDR3 region has 15 residues. Germline lookup yields CDR1 MNHEY and CDR2 SVGAGI. CDR3 protein: CATRSGPQVSYEQYF. CDR3 in DNA: TGTGCCACGCGATCAGGACCTCAGGTGTCCTACGAGCAGTACTTC.

This clonotype came up a few times. This sequence joins TRBV7-3 and TRBJ1-2, with D maybe TRBD1 (5 bases). V lost 6 bases to trimming and J lost 1 base, with 12 bases between them. The CDR3 is 14 residues long. Germline V gene sequence: CDR1 SGHTA, CDR2 FQGTGA. The CDR3: CASSSGANNYGYTF. The CDR3 region has the DNA TGTGCCAGCAGTTCCGGGGCTAATAACTATGGCTACACCTTC.

The chain employs TRBV7-3 and TRBJ2-1, with D perhaps TRBD1 (5 bases). CDR3 length: 13 amino acids. CDR1 SGHTA and CDR2 FQGTGA come from the germline V gene. Trimming removed 0 bases at V and 9 bases at J, with 9 bases between. The DNA of the CDR3 is TGTGCCAGCAGCTTAACGTTTAGGGGTGAGCAGTTCTTC. Protein product: CASSLTFRGEQFF.

This sequence joins TRBV6-2 or TRBV6-3 and TRBJ2-4, with D uncertain. TRBJ2-7 explains the end of the DNA better; the J call may be wrong. CDR1 and CDR2 from the germline V gene are MNHEY and SVGEGT. The CDR3 runs 14 residues. CDR3 loop: CASTPRAPSYEQYF. CDR3 coding DNA: TGTGCCAGCACGCCTAGGGCCCCGTCCTACGAGCAGTACTTC.

This chain joins TRBV7-2 and TRBJ1-5; D unresolved. CDR1 SGHTA and CDR2 FQGNSA come from the germline V gene. The CDR3 length is 14 residues. V lost 1 base to trimming and J lost 2 bases, with 6 bases between them. CDR3 loop: CASSLGMGNQPQHF. As DNA, the CDR3 is TGTGCCAGCAGCTTAGGTATGGGCAATCAGCCCCAGCATTTT.

V is TRBV27 and J is TRBJ2-7, with TRBD1 matching over 7 bases. The better agreement between TRBJ2-5 and the DNA end casts doubt on the J call. CDR3 size: 13 residues. CDR1 and CDR2 (germline): MNHEY, SMNVEV (reference sequence). The CDR3 loop reads CASTPTGRKTQYF. The CDR3 DNA reads as TGTGCCAGCACCCCGACAGGGCGAAAGACCCAGTACTTC.

This clonotype has ten or more counts. This chain links TRBV7-2 with TRBJ1-2; TRBD1 agrees at 7 bases. Germline CDR1 reads SGHTA; CDR2 reads FQGNSA. The CDR3 totals 13 residues. With V trimmed by 2 bases and J by 8 bases, 5 bases remained unmatched. CDR3 sequence reads: CASSLWNRGGYTF. The CDR3 DNA sequence: TGTGCCAGCAGCTTATGGAACAGGGGCGGCTACACCTTC.

The chain joins TRBV20-1 to TRBJ2-1; 12 nucleotides agree with TRBD1. The length of the CDR3 is 17 residues. The junction had 15 bases not matched to a gene; V was cut back by 5 bases and J by 7 bases. CDR1 is DFQATT, CDR2 SNEGSKA, per germline (reference sequence). This CDR3 reads CSAAGTGGVMGWNEQFF. As DNA, the CDR3 is TGCAGTGCTGCCGGGACAGGGGGCGTAATGGGTTGGAATGAGCAGTTCTTC.

The J gene is TRBJ2-4, the V gene TRBV4-2; D is uncertain. The CDR3 loop spans 13 amino acids. V dropped 1 base and J dropped 8 bases, with 9 bases sitting between them. Germline-derived CDR1 and CDR2 are LGHNA and YNFKEQ. The CDR3 DNA is TGTGCCAGCAGCCAAGTCGCTCTCGACATTCAGTACTTC. As protein: CASSQVALDIQYF.

In this sample, this clonotype turned up a few times. This chain joins TRBV7-2 and TRBJ2-1; 8 bases line up with TRBD2. V shed 5 bases, J shed 7 bases, and the junction held 10 bases outside the gene matches. The CDR3 spans 15 residues. CDR1 and CDR2 (germline): SGHTA, FQGNSA. DNA for the CDR3: TGTGCCAGCAGCCCTCACAGACTAGCGCAAAATGAGCAGTTCTTC. It yields the protein CASSPHRLAQNEQFF.

V and J are TRBV28 and TRBJ2-7; TRBD1 agrees at 9 bases. Germline V gene lookup returns CDR1 MDHEN and CDR2 SYDVKM. CDR3 length: 15 amino acids. V shed 5 bases, J shed 4 bases, and the junction held 9 bases outside the gene matches. The CDR3 sequence is CASSTPGQGQYEQYF. The CDR3 DNA follows: TGTGCCAGCAGTACGCCGGGACAGGGTCAATACGAGCAGTACTTC.

V usage is TRBV7-9 and J usage is TRBJ2-1, with a tentative D call TRBD1 (5 bases). This CDR3 has 16 residues. V dropped 5 bases and J dropped 9 bases, with 23 bases sitting between them. Looked up from germline, CDR1 is SEHNR and CDR2 is FQNEAQ (reference sequence). The CDR3 loop is CASSQFGVQGGAEQFF. CDR3 in DNA: TGTGCCAGCAGCCAATTTGGGGTGCAGGGCGGCGCTGAGCAGTTCTTC. Looking up the rest from reference TRBV7-9 and TRBJ2-1 gives the full variable domain: DTGVSQNPRHKITKRGQNVTFRCDPISEHNRLYWYRQTLGQGPEFLTYFQNEAQLEKSRLLSDRFSAERPKGSFSTLEIQRTEQGDSAMYLCASSQFGVQGGAEQFFGPGTRLTVL.

This clonotype was detected once. CDR3 nucleotide sequence: TGTGCCAGCAGCTTAGGAGTGAGGTACAATGAGCAGTACTTC. Protein sequence: CASSLGVRYNEQYF. This sequence joins TRBV7-2 and TRBJ2-1; D not certain. The J call may be incorrect, as the DNA end agrees better with TRBJ2-7. The length of the CDR3 is 14 residues. CDR1 is SGHTA and CDR2 is FQGNSA in the germline V gene.

This clonotype was counted between two and nine times. The genes are TRBV10-3 and TRBJ1-1, with D unclear. Trimming shortened V by 6 bases and J by 5 bases, and 13 bases separated the two germline ends. Looked up from germline, CDR1 is ENHRY and CDR2 is SYGVKD. There are 13 residues in the CDR3. The CDR3 sequence is CAIRESEATEAFF. For the CDR3, the DNA is TGTGCCATCAGGGAGAGTGAGGCGACTGAAGCTTTCTTT.

The chain employs TRBV6-2 or TRBV6-3 and TRBJ2-6, with D uncertain. Trimming took 7 bases from V and 3 from J, leaving 16 bases between them. Germline V gene sequence: CDR1 MNHEY, CDR2 SVGEGT. CDR3 length: 16 residues. CDR3: CASTHRHWVGANVLTF. The CDR3 region has the DNA TGTGCCAGCACCCACCGGCACTGGGTTGGGGCCAACGTCCTGACTTTC.

This clonotype has a handful of counts. The chain employs TRBV7-2 and TRBJ2-5; 11 bases are a match to TRBD2. Germline CDR1 and CDR2: SGHTA and FQGNSA. Germline trimming cut 6 bases from V and 0 bases from J; bases unmatched to any gene: 6. The CDR3 loop spans 16 amino acids. In DNA form, the CDR3 reads TGTGCCAGCAGAACGGGGACTAGCGGTTACCAAGAGACCCAGTACTTC. Translating gives CASRTGTSGYQETQYF.

This clonotype was seen only a few times. The CDR3 spells CASSLDIVYSNQPQHF. CDR3 bases: TGTGCCAGCAGCTTGGATATAGTATATAGTAATCAGCCCCAGCATTTT. The chain combines TRBV5-5 with TRBJ1-5; D not resolved. Germline values: CDR1 SGHKS, CDR2 YYEKEE (reference sequence). CDR3 length equals 16 residues. V lost 0 bases, J lost 4 bases, and 14 bases lay in between.

This clonotype came up once. The chain uses TRBV7-2 and TRBJ2-1; a possible D gene is TRBD1 (5 bases). From germline, CDR1 is SGHTA and CDR2 FQGNSA. This CDR3 is 16 amino acids long. Trimming removed 1 base at V and 0 bases at J, with 10 bases between. CDR3 nucleotide sequence: TGTGCCAGCAGCTTAGTCCAGGGAAGCTCCTACAATGAGCAGTTCTTC. Translation: CASSLVQGSSYNEQFF.

This chain links TRBV5-1 with TRBJ2-1, with TRBD1 identical over 7 bases. The germline V gene has CDR1 SGHRS and CDR2 YFSETQ. This CDR3 has 16 amino acids. V was pared by 3 bases and J by 0 bases, with 6 bases of the junction left unmatched. The CDR3 nucleotides read TGCGCCAGCAGCTCATCCGAGGGGGCCTCCTACAATGAGCAGTTCTTC. It specifies CASSSSEGASYNEQFF.

This clonotype was seen more than once but under ten times. The rearrangement joins TRBV12-3 or TRBV12-4 to TRBJ2-7; D may be TRBD1 (6 bases). The CDR3 sequence is 15 residues long. The V end lost 5 bases, the J end lost 1 base, and 15 bases lay between the germline ends. The CDR3, as DNA: TGTGCCAGCAGTAAGAGGGGGATTGTTTCCTACGAGCAGTACTTC. It yields the protein CASSKRGIVSYEQYF.

This clonotype was detected a few times. The V and J genes are TRBV29-1 and TRBJ2-1; possibly TRBD1 or TRBD2 for D (5 bases each). Germline values: CDR1 SQVTM, CDR2 ANQGSEA. CDR3 length: 15 residues. Between the trimmed V and J ends, which lost 8 bases and 2 bases, there was a span of 19 bases. Written as DNA, the CDR3 is TGCAGCACCCAAGGGGACGGCGAGACCTACAATGAGCAGTTCTTC. This translates into CSTQGDGETYNEQFF.

This clonotype showed up just a few times. The J gene is TRBJ2-1, the V gene TRBV12-3 or TRBV12-4; D is perhaps TRBD2 (7 bases). The CDR3 is 13 amino acids. The ends were cut back, 8 bases at V and 7 bases at J, with 15 bases in the middle. DNA for the CDR3: TGTGCCAGCCTAAGGGGGGGAGGGAATGAGCAGTTCTTC. The encoded protein is CASLRGGGNEQFF.